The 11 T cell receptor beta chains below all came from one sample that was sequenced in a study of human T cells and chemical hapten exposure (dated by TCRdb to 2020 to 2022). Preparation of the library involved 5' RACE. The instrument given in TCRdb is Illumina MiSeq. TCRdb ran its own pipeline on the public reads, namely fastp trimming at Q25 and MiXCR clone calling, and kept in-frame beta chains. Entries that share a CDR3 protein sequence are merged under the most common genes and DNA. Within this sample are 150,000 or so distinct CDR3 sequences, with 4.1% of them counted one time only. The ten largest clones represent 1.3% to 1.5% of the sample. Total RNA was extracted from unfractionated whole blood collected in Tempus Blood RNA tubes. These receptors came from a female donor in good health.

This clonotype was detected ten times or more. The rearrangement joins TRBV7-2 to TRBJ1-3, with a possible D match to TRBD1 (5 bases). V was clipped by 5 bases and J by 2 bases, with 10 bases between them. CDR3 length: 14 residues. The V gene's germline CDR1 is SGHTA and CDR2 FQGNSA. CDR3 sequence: CASSRRGAGNTIYF. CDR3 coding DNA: TGTGCCAGCAGCCGCCGGGGGGCTGGAAACACCATATATTTT.

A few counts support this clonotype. The CDR3 region is CASSSSSGDSSYEQYF. In DNA, the CDR3 is TGTGCCAGCAGCTCCTCTAGCGGGGATAGCTCCTACGAGCAGTACTTC. The rearrangement joins TRBV7-9 to TRBJ2-7; the match to TRBD2 covers 9 bases. Germline V CDR1 and CDR2: SEHNR, FQNEAQ (reference sequence). This CDR3 is built from 16 residues. With 4 bases clipped from V and 0 bases from J, the junction kept 7 bases outside the gene matches.

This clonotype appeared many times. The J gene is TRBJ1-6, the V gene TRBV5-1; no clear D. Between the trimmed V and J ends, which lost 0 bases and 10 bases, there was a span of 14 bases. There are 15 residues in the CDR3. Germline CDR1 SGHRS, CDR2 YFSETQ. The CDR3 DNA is TGCGCCAGCAGCTTGGTTCCGGGCGTTGGATCACCCCTCCACTTT. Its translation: CASSLVPGVGSPLHF.

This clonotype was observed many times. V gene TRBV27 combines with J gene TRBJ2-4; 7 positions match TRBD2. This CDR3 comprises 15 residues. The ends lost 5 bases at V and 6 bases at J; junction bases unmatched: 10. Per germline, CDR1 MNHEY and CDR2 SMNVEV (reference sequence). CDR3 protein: CASSQRGWEGNIQYF. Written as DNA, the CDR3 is TGTGCCAGCAGTCAACGGGGTTGGGAGGGAAACATTCAGTACTTC.

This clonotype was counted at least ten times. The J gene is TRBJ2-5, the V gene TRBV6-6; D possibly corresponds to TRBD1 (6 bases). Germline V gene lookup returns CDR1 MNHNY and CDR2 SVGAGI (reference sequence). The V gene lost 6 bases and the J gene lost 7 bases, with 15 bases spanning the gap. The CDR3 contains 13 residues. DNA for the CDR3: TGTGCCAGCAGCCCTGGGACATACGGGACCCAGTACTTC. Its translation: CASSPGTYGTQYF.

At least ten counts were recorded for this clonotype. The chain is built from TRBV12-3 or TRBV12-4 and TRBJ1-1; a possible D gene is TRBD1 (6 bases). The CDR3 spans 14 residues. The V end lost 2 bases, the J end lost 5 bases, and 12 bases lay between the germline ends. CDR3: CASSLQGFDTEAFF. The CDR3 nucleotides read TGTGCCAGCAGTTTACAGGGGTTTGATACTGAAGCTTTCTTT.

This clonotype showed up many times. The CDR3 loop reads CAWISFTGANVLTF. CDR3 DNA: TGTGCCTGGATTTCTTTTACTGGGGCCAACGTCCTGACTTTC. V gene TRBV30 combines with J gene TRBJ2-6, with no clear D. V shed 4 bases and J shed 2 bases, with 9 bases lying between them. The V gene's germline CDR1 is GTSNPN and CDR2 SVGIG (reference sequence). The CDR3 sequence is 14 residues long.

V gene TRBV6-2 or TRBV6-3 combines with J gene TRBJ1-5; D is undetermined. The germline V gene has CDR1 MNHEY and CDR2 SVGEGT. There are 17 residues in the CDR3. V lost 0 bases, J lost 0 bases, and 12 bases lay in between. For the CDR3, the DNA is TGTGCCAGCAGTTACTCAGGCCAGGTCCTTAGCAATCAGCCCCAGCATTTT. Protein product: CASSYSGQVLSNQPQHF.

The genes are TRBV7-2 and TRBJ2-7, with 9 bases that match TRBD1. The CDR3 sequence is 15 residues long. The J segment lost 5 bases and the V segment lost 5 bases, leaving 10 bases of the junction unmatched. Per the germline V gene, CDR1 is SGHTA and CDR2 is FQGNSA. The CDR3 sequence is CASSQRQGGNDEQYF. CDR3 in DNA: TGTGCCAGCAGCCAAAGACAGGGGGGGAATGACGAGCAGTACTTC. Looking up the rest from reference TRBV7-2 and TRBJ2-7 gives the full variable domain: GAGVSQSPSNKVTEKGKDVELRCDPISGHTALYWYRQSLGQGLEFLIYFQGNSAPDKSGLPSDRFSAERTGGSVSTLTIQRTQQEDSAVYLCASSQRQGGNDEQYFGPGTRLTVT.

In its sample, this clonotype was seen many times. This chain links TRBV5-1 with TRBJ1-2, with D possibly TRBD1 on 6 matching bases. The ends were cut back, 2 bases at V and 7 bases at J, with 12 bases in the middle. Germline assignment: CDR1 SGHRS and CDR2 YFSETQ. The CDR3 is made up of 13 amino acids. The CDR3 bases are TGCGCCAGCAGCTTACAGGGTTCTTTTGGCTACACCTTC. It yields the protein CASSLQGSFGYTF.

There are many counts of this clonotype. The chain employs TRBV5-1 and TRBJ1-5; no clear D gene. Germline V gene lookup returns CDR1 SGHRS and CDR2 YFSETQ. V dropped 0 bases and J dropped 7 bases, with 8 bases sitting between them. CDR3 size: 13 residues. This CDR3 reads CASSLEAEQPQHF. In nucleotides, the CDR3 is TGCGCCAGCAGCTTGGAGGCGGAGCAGCCCCAGCATTTT.